Shown below are 3 T cell receptor gamma chains from a single sample sequenced in a study of gamma-delta chains in newborns, infants, children. TCRdb redid clone calling on the reads using CATT. Of approximately 1,200 gamma-chain clones in the sample, roughly 56% were seen once. The sequenced sample consisted of blood. These receptors were collected from a child who was a newborn, infant or young child, either healthy, febrile or measles-vaccinated (not recorded which).

To note about this clone: This sample includes further DNA sequences coding for the same CDR3. The chain carries TRGV4 and TRGJ1 or TRGJ2. Matching the DNA to germline supplied the J gene, which TCRdb does not give. The V gene's germline CDR1 is EGSTGY and CDR2 YDSYTSSV. The trim removed 4 bases at V and 7 bases at J, leaving 7 bases unmatched. This CDR3 has 12 amino acids. The CDR3 nucleotides are TGTGCCACCTGGGACTGGGGGTATAAGAAACTCTTT. It translates to CATWDWGYKKLF.

As for this clone: Its ends do not fully match the called genes, so a read error is possible. The CDR3 loop reads CATRDSSDWIKTF. The DNA for the CDR3 is TGTGCCACCCGGGACAGTAGTGATTGGATCAAGACGTTT. V usage is TRGV2 and J usage is TRGJP2. TCRdb does not report a J gene; here it was assigned by matching the DNA to germline references. This CDR3 contains 13 residues. Germline CDR1 EGSNGY, CDR2 YDSYNSKV.

As to this clone: One junction end disagrees with the germline gene, perhaps due to a read error. The identical CDR3 is also encoded by other nucleotide sequences in the sample. The chain recombines TRGV4 with TRGJP2. TCRdb records no J gene; here it was assigned by comparing the DNA to germline. From germline, CDR1 is EGSTGY and CDR2 YDSYTSSV. The CDR3 spans 14 residues. The CDR3 DNA reads TGTGCAACCTGGGATGGGAGTAGTGATTGGATCAAGACGTTT. Protein product: CATWDGSSDWIKTF.